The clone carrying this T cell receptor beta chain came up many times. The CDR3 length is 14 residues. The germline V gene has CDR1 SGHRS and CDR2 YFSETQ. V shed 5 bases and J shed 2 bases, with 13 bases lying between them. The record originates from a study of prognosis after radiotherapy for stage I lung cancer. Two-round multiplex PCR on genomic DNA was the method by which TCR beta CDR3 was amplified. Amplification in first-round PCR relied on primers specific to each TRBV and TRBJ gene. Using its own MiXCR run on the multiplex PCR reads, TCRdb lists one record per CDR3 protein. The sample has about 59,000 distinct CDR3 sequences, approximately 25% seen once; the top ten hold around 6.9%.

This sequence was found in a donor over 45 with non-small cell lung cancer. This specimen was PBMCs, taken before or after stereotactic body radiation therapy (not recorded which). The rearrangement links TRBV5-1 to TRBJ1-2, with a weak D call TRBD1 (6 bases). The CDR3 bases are TGCGCCAGCAGTTCTGGACAGCCCAACTATGGCTACACCTTC. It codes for CASSSGQPNYGYTF.